This entry features one T cell receptor beta chain sequence. The data are from a study of identical twins. V lost 10 bases, J lost 0 bases, and 3 bases stayed unmatched. Germline assignment: CDR1 ENHRY and CDR2 SYGVKD. The CDR3 spans 13 residues. TCRdb analysed the 5' RACE reads with MiXCR anew, one entry per CDR3 protein. The top ten hold over 10% of the sample, which has hundreds of thousands of distinct CDR3 sequences, around a sixth seen once. The same data also went into a second study, on T cells expressing NK-cell markers.

The chain couples TRBV10-3 to TRBJ2-3; 8 bases agree with TRBD1. Source material: PBMCs. This clonotype originated in a woman under 30 in good health. The CDR3 DNA reads as TGTGCCAGCACAGGGGGGAGCACAGATACGCAGTATTTT. Its protein product is CASTGGSTDTQYF.